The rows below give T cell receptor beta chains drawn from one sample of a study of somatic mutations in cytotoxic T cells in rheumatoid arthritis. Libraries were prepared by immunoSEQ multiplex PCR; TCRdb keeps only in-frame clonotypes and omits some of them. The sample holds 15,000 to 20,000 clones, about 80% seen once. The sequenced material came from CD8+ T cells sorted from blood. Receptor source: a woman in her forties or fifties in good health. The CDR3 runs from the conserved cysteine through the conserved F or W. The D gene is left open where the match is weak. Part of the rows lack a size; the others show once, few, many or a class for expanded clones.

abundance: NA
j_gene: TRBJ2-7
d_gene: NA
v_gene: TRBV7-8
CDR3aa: CASSPGQSYEQYF
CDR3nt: TGTGCCAGCAGCCCCGGACAGTCCTACGAGCAGTACTTC

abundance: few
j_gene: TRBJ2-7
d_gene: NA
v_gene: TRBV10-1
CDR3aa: CASSESPMGLEQYF
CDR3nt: TGCGCCAGCAGTGAGTCCCCCATGGGGCTCGAGCAGTACTTC

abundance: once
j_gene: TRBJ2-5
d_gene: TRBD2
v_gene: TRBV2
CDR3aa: CASRGDVSIQETQYF
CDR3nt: TGTGCCAGCCGGGGGGACGTTTCCATTCAAGAGACCCAGTACTTC

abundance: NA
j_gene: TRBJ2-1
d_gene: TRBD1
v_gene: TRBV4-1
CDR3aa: CASSRGTGNEQFF
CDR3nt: TGCGCCAGCAGCCGTGGGACAGGCAATGAGCAGTTCTTC

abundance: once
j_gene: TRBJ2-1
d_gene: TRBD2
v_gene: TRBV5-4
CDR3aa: CASSAGLGTPYNEQFF
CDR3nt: TGTGCCAGCAGCGCCGGACTAGGGACCCCCTACAATGAGCAGTTCTTC

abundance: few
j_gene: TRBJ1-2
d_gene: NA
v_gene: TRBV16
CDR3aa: CASSQSPRQAGYGYTF
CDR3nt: TGTGCCAGCAGCCAATCCCCTCGACAGGCGGGGTATGGCTACACCTTC

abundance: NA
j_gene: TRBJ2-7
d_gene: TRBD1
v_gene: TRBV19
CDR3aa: CASSLTGAHNQQYF
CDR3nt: TGTGCCAGTAGCCTTACAGGGGCCCATAACCAGCAGTACTTC

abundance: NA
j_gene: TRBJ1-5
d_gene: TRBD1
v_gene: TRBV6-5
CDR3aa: CASREDRGRNQPQHF
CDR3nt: TGTGCCAGCAGAGAGGACAGGGGGAGAAATCAGCCCCAGCATTTT

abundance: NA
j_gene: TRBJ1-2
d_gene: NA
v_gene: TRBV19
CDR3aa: CASGPPYGYTF
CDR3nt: TGTGCCAGTGGGCCGCCCTATGGCTACACCTTC

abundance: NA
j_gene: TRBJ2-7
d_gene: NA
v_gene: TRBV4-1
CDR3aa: CASSQDPGLAHEQYF
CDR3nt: TGCGCCAGCAGCCAAGACCCGGGACTGGCCCACGAGCAGTACTTC

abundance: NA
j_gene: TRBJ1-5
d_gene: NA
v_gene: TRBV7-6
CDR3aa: CASSLTPFREGNQPQHF
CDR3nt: TGTGCCAGCAGCTTAACCCCCTTTAGGGAGGGCAATCAGCCCCAGCATTTT

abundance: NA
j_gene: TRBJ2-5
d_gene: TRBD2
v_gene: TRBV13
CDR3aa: CASSGREVDGTQYF
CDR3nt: TGTGCCAGCAGCGGACGGGAGGTAGACGGGACCCAGTACTTC

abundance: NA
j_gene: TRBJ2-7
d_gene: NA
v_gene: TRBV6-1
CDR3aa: CASSVQVSYEQYF
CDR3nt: TGTGCCAGCAGTGTACAGGTCTCCTACGAGCAGTACTTC

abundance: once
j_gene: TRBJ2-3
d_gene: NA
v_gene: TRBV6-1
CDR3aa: CASSEGSTSTDTQYF
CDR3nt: TGTGCCAGCAGTGAAGGAAGTACTAGCACAGATACGCAGTATTTT

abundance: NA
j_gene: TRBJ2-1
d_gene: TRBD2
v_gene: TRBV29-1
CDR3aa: CSVERTSEYNEQFF
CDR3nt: TGCAGCGTTGAACGGACTAGCGAGTACAATGAGCAGTTCTTC

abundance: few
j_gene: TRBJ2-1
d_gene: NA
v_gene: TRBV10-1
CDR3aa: CASELGGEQFF
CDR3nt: TGCGCCAGCGAGTTAGGGGGTGAGCAGTTCTTC

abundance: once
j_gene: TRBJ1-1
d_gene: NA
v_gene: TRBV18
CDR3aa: CASSGPNTEAFF
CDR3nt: TGTGCCAGCTCGGGACCGAACACTGAAGCTTTCTTT

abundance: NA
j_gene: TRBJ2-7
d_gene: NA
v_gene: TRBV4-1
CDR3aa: CASSQVAGTGYEQYF
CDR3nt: TGCGCCAGCAGCCAAGTGGCGGGGACGGGCTACGAGCAGTACTTC

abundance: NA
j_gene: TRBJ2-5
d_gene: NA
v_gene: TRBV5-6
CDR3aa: CASSLVAQETQYF
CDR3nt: TGTGCCAGCAGCTTGGTCGCCCAAGAGACCCAGTACTTC

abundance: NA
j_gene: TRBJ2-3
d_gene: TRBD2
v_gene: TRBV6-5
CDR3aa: CASSSSGGTDTQYF
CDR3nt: TGTGCCAGCAGCTCTAGCGGAGGCACAGATACGCAGTATTTT

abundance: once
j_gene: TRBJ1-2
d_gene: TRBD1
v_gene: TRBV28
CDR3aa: CASSLSQGANYGYTF
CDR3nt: TGTGCCAGCAGTTTATCCCAGGGGGCGAACTATGGCTACACCTTC

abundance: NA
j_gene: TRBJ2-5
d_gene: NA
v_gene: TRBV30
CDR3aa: CAWRRGYSGEEETQYF
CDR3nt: TGTGCCTGGAGGAGGGGGTACAGCGGGGAGGAGGAGACCCAGTACTTC

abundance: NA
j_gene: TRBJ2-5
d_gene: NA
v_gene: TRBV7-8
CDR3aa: CASSLAGRAMMGDETQYF
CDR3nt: TGTGCCAGCAGCTTAGCTGGCAGGGCTATGATGGGAGATGAGACCCAGTACTTC

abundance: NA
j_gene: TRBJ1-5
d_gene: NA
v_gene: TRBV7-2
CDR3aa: CASSLGSEPQHF
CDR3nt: TGTGCCAGCAGCTTAGGATCTGAGCCCCAGCATTTT

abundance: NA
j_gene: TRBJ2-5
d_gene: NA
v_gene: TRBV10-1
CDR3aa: CASSERSRETQYF
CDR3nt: TGCGCCAGCAGTGAGAGGAGCAGGGAGACCCAGTACTTC

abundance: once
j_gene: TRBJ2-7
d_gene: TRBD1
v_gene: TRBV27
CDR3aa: CASSPLGQALGEQYF
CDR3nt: TGTGCCAGCAGTCCTCTTGGACAGGCCCTGGGCGAGCAGTACTTC

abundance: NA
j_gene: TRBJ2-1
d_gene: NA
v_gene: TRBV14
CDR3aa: CASSLVSGNEQFF
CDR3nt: TGTGCCAGCAGCCTGGTCTCGGGCAATGAGCAGTTCTTC

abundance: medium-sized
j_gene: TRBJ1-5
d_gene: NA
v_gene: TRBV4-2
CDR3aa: CASSPFLNQPQHF
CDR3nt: TGTGCCAGCAGCCCTTTTCTTAATCAGCCCCAGCATTTT

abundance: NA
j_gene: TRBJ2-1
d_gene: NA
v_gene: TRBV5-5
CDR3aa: CASSFSGSYNEQFF
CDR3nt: TGTGCCAGCAGCTTTAGCGGCTCCTACAATGAGCAGTTCTTC

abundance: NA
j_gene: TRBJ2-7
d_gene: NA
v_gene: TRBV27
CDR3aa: CASSLRGVGYEQYF
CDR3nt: TGTGCCAGCAGTTTACGGGGTGTAGGTTACGAGCAGTACTTC

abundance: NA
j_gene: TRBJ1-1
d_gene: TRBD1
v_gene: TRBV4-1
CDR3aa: CASSQKGQDVPLGTEAFF
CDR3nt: TGCGCCAGCAGCCAGAAGGGACAGGACGTCCCCTTGGGCACTGAAGCTTTCTTT

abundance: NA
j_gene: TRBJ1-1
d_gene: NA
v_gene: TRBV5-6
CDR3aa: CASSFGRMNTEAFF
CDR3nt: TGTGCCAGCAGCTTCGGAAGGATGAACACTGAAGCTTTCTTT